This T cell receptor (beta chain) was observed in a study of T-cell memory formation after mild COVID-19. Constant-segment primers and 5'RACE yielded cDNA libraries for TCR alpha and TCR beta, each carrying sample barcodes and UMIs. Via MiXCR, TCRdb re-called the 5' RACE reads, giving one row per CDR3 protein. The top ten clones hold approximately 8.4% of a sample with some 450,000 distinct CDR3 sequences, 20% of them seen once. Study results and limitations: Clones shrinking between day 15 and 85 showed a balanced CD4/CD8 split, and those that grew later tilted toward CD4+. Pre-infection memory showed some responding clones, and this suggested that cross-reactive memory joined.

V was cut by 4 bases and J by 3 bases, with 16 bases left in between. The CDR3 runs to 15 residues. The germline gives CDR1 SGHKS, CDR2 YYEKEE (reference sequence). Remarks on this clonotype: Antigen specificity is unknown.

The material sequenced was PBMCs or a T cell subset sorted from them (not recorded which). The TCR sequence derives from an adult woman who had mild COVID-19 (a few samples of this study predate the infection). Cell type and time point are not known. The chain combines TRBV5-5 with TRBJ1-1, with a tentative D call TRBD1 (5 bases). The CDR3 DNA sequence: TGTGCCAGCAGCATACGGGACGGTTTCCACACTGAAGCTTTCTTT. Translated: CASSIRDGFHTEAFF.